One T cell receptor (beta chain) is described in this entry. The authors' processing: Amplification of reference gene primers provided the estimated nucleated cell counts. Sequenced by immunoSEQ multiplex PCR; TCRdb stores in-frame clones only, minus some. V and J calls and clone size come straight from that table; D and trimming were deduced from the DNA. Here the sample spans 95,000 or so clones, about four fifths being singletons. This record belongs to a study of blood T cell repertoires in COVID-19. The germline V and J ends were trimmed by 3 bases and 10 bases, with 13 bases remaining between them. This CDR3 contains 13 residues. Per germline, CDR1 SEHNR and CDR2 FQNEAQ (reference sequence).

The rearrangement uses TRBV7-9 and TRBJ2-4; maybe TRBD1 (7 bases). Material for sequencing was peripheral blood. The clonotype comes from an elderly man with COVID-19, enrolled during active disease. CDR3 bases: TGTGCCAGCAGCTTCGGGGGACAGACTATTCAGTACTTC. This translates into CASSFGGQTIQYF.